Listed below are T cell receptor beta chains from one sample, sequenced in a study of blood T cell repertoires in COVID-19. Using immunoSEQ multiplex PCR, the repertoire was profiled, and TCRdb retains in-frame clones only, with some absent. The profile shows 55,000 to 70,000 clones, roughly 90% of them singletons. The sequenced sample consisted of peripheral blood. These receptor sequences come from a man aged 40-50 years with COVID-19, enrolled during active disease. Both conserved end residues are part of each CDR3. The D gene is left open where the match is weak. The listing skips clone size in some rows; elsewhere it reads once, few, many or a size class.

V gene	J gene	D gene	clone size	CDR3 DNA	CDR3 protein
TRBV16	TRBJ1-4	.	once	TGTGCCAGCAGCAACACGTGGGGCACAACTAATGAAAAACTGTTTTTT	CASSNTWGTTNEKLFF
TRBV15	TRBJ1-4	.	.	TGTGCCACCAGCCCGAAGAGGGCTGCTGAAAAACTGTTTTTT	CATSPKRAAEKLFF
TRBV5-5	TRBJ2-7	.	.	TGTGCCAGCAGCTTGGGATTTGTGCAGGACAGCTACGAGCAGTACTTC	CASSLGFVQDSYEQYF
TRBV5-6	TRBJ1-2	TRBD1	.	TGTGCCAGCAGCTCCGACACCTTGACAGGGCATCGCTTCGGTGGCTACACCTTC	CASSSDTLTGHRFGGYTF
TRBV28	TRBJ1-6	TRBD1	.	TGTGCCAGCAGTTTATTGGGACAGGGACGTTCACCCCTCCACTTT	CASSLLGQGRSPLHF
TRBV7-6	TRBJ2-2	.	once	TGTGCCAGCAGCTTAGTTAGCGGAGTAGCCGGGGAGCTGTTTTTT	CASSLVSGVAGELFF
TRBV5-6	TRBJ2-3	TRBD2	once	TGTGCCAGCAGCTTGGCCTTGCGGGGGGAGGCAGATACGCAGTATTTT	CASSLALRGEADTQYF
TRBV7-8	TRBJ1-3	.	.	TGTGCCAGCAGCTTAGACAGCTCTGGAAACACCATATATTTT	CASSLDSSGNTIYF
TRBV11-2	TRBJ2-7	TRBD1	.	TGTGCCAGCAGCTGGACACAGGGGATCTACGAGCAGTACTTC	CASSWTQGIYEQYF
TRBV19	TRBJ2-1	.	few	TGTGCCAGTAGTATAGAGAGGACTCCCAATGAGCAGTTCTTC	CASSIERTPNEQFF
TRBV19	TRBJ1-1	TRBD1	.	TGTGCCAGTAGTATAGGTAGACAGGGGGCCGCTGAAGCTTTCTTT	CASSIGRQGAAEAFF
TRBV7-9	TRBJ1-1	.	.	TGTGCCAGCAGCCTAAGGGAGGCAGGGCATTTTTTCTGTGAAGCTTTCTTT	CASSLREAGHFFCEAFF
TRBV2	TRBJ2-2	.	.	TGTGCCAGCAACCCTACTCACAGGGCGAACACCGGGGAGCTGTTTTTT	CASNPTHRANTGELFF
TRBV6-5	TRBJ1-2	TRBD1	once	TGTGCCAGCAGGGGGACAGGGGTTAGTGGCTACACCTTC	CASRGTGVSGYTF
TRBV4-1	TRBJ2-7	.	.	TGCGCCAGCAGTCAAGGGGTGGCGGTCCAAGGAGGGTTCTCCTACGAGCAGTACTTC	CASSQGVAVQGGFSYEQYF
TRBV2	TRBJ1-2	TRBD1	.	TGTGCCAGCAGACCGCGGGACAGGTCCCCATGCACCTTC	CASRPRDRSPCTF
TRBV3-1/TRBV3-2	TRBJ1-2	.	once	TGTGCCAGCAGCCAGGATAATCCTTGGAGCTATGGCTACACCTTC	CASSQDNPWSYGYTF
TRBV7-8	TRBJ2-2	TRBD1	.	TGTGCCAGCAGCCTCAACAGGGGCACCGGGGAGCTGTTTTTT	CASSLNRGTGELFF
TRBV9	TRBJ1-4	.	.	TGTGCCAGCAGCGTAGATGAGGGGGCTAATGAAAAACTGTTTTTT	CASSVDEGANEKLFF
TRBV7-6	TRBJ1-6	.	.	TGTGCCAGCAGCTTAGATCAATCAAATTCACCCCTCCACTTT	CASSLDQSNSPLHF
TRBV12-3/TRBV12-4	TRBJ2-2	TRBD2	.	TGTGCCAGCAGCGGGACTAGCGCCGGGGAGCTGTTTTTT	CASSGTSAGELFF
TRBV28	TRBJ1-3	TRBD1	.	TGTGCCAGCACCTCCCCCACAGGGGCTGGAAACACCATATATTTT	CASTSPTGAGNTIYF
TRBV7-9	TRBJ1-5	.	once	TGTGCCAGCAGCCCGTGGGGCGACCGCCAACACCAGCCCCAGCATTTT	CASSPWGDRQHQPQHF
TRBV18	TRBJ2-7	.	.	TGTGCCAGCTCACCACCCGGGTGGCAGGGGACGAAAGACTACGAGCAGTACTTC	CASSPPGWQGTKDYEQYF
TRBV2	TRBJ2-1	.	.	TGTGCCAGCAGTCCAGTCGTTCGGGACACGAAGCAGTTCTTC	CASSPVVRDTKQFF
TRBV30	TRBJ1-5	TRBD1	.	TGTGCCTGGAGTGGGGACAGGGATCAGCCCCAGCATTTT	CAWSGDRDQPQHF
TRBV5-5	TRBJ2-2	.	.	TGTGCCAGCAGCTCCTGGGGAGCGGACACCGGGGAGCTGTTTTTT	CASSSWGADTGELFF
TRBV5-1	TRBJ2-7	TRBD1	.	TGCGCCAGCAGCGACTGGAGGGACAGGGTTACCGACGAGCAGTACTTC	CASSDWRDRVTDEQYF
TRBV3-1/TRBV3-2	TRBJ2-5	TRBD2	.	TGTGCCAGCAGCCACCTGACTAGCGGGGAGACCCAGTACTTC	CASSHLTSGETQYF
TRBV6-2/TRBV6-3	TRBJ1-5	.	.	TGTGCCAGCAGTTCCGGACAAATGGATCAGCCCCAGCATTTT	CASSSGQMDQPQHF
TRBV12-3/TRBV12-4	TRBJ2-7	TRBD1	.	TGTGCCAGCAGTGGGACAGGGCCCTACGAGCAGTACTTC	CASSGTGPYEQYF
TRBV6-5	TRBJ2-7	TRBD2	.	TGTGCCAGCAGCTCCAAGCGGGGAACCTACTACGAGCAGTACTTC	CASSSKRGTYYEQYF
TRBV10-3	TRBJ2-7	TRBD1	.	TGTGCCATAGGGTCAAGGACAGGCCCTCTCGAGCAGTACTTC	CAIGSRTGPLEQYF
TRBV30	TRBJ1-6	.	.	TGTGCCTGGAGTGTAGTTAGGAGGAATTCACCCCTCCACTTT	CAWSVVRRNSPLHF
TRBV11-2	TRBJ2-7	.	.	TGTGCCAGCAGCTTCCCTACCCCGTCCTACGAGCAGTACTTC	CASSFPTPSYEQYF
TRBV5-1	TRBJ1-2	.	.	TGCGCCAGCAGCTTGGGGGAGCTTATGCAGGAGTGGATCTATGGCTACACCTTC	CASSLGELMQEWIYGYTF
TRBV11-2	TRBJ2-3	TRBD1	.	TGTGCCAGCAGCTTAGGGGGACAGGGGACAGATACGCAGTATTTT	CASSLGGQGTDTQYF
TRBV10-3	TRBJ2-1	.	.	TGTGCCATCAGCGGGGTTGGCAATGAGCAGTTCTTC	CAISGVGNEQFF
TRBV6-5	TRBJ1-2	.	.	TGTGCCAGCAACGACTACCTAGGCTACACCTTC	CASNDYLGYTF
TRBV29-1	TRBJ1-1	.	.	TGCAGCGCCCGACAAACAGAGAACACTGAAGCTTTCTTT	CSARQTENTEAFF
TRBV27	TRBJ1-5	.	.	TGTGCCAGCAGTTCAAATCAGCCCCAGCATTTT	CASSSNQPQHF
TRBV27	TRBJ1-4	TRBD1	.	TGTGCCAGCAGTTTACAGGGGGCTAATGAAAAACTGTTTTTT	CASSLQGANEKLFF
TRBV7-6	TRBJ2-2	.	.	TGTGCCAGCAGCTTACGGACAGACACCGGGGAGCTGTTTTTT	CASSLRTDTGELFF
TRBV6-5	TRBJ1-5	TRBD1	.	TGTGCCAGCAGGATAGACAGGGAAGGCCAGCCCCAGCATTTT	CASRIDREGQPQHF
TRBV5-1	TRBJ2-7	.	.	TGCGCCAGCAGCTTGGGGCCTCTCGAGCAGTACTTC	CASSLGPLEQYF
TRBV7-9	TRBJ1-2	.	once	TGTGCCAGCTTCAACTTCTATGGCTACACCTTC	CASFNFYGYTF
TRBV6-1	TRBJ1-6	.	.	TGTGCCAGCAGTGAACTCGCCCACCCCGGTTCACCCCTCCACTTT	CASSELAHPGSPLHF
TRBV28	TRBJ2-5	TRBD2	.	TGTGCCAGCAGTCAAGGACTAGCGGGGTTAGAGACCCAGTACTTC	CASSQGLAGLETQYF